These 26 T cell receptor beta chains came from one sample sequenced in a study of blood T cell repertoires in COVID-19. The repertoire was sequenced with immunoSEQ multiplex PCR; TCRdb's copy has only in-frame clones and lacks some. Seen here are about 150,000 clones, approximately 90% observed once, and the top ten hold over 2.5%. Sequenced: peripheral blood. These receptors were taken from a man aged 60 to 69 with active or convalescent COVID-19.

The chain combines TRBV7-2 with TRBJ1-5; D unclear. Germline CDR1 is SGHTA and CDR2 is FQGNSA. Trimming cost V 4 bases and J 5 bases, with 9 bases left between them. The CDR3 totals 13 residues. In DNA, the CDR3 is TGTGCCAGCAGCTCTACTGGAGATCAGCCCCAGCATTTT. This codes for CASSSTGDQPQHF.

J is TRBJ2-7 and V is TRBV19, with D possibly matching TRBD2 (7 bases). CDR1 and CDR2 (germline): LNHDA, SQIVND (reference sequence). The germline V and J ends were trimmed by 6 bases and 2 bases, with 14 bases remaining between them. This CDR3 is 14 amino acids long. In nucleotides, the CDR3 is TGTGCCAGTAGCGAGTCGGGGGGCGCCTACGAGCAGTACTTC. This codes for CASSESGGAYEQYF.

The V gene is TRBV14, the J gene TRBJ1-4; D unresolved. The CDR3 runs 15 residues. Germline CDR1 reads SGHDN; CDR2 reads FVKESK. Trimming stripped 3 bases from V and 1 base from J, with 9 bases between. The CDR3 coding sequence is TGTGCCAGCAGCCACCTGGGCGTAACTAATGAAAAACTGTTTTTT. Translation: CASSHLGVTNEKLFF. Based on the CDR3 plus reference TRBV14 and TRBJ1-4, the full variable domain is EAGVTQFPSHSVIEKGQTVTLRCDPISGHDNLYWYRRVMGKEIKFLLHFVKESKQDESGMPNNRFLAERTGGTYSTLKVQPAELEDSGVYFCASSHLGVTNEKLFFGSGTQLSVL.

V gene TRBV6-5 combines with J gene TRBJ1-5; D ambiguous. The CDR3 contains 13 residues. Trimming left V 5 bases short and J 5 bases short, with 10 bases between. Germline CDR1 reads MNHEY; CDR2 reads SVGAGI. For the CDR3, the DNA is TGTGCCAGCAGTCGTGAGGGTGATCAGCCCCAGCATTTT. It codes for CASSREGDQPQHF.

This chain links TRBV4-3 with TRBJ2-1, with 8 bases fitting TRBD2. Looked up from germline, CDR1 is LGHNA and CDR2 is YSLEER. Germline trimming cut 0 bases from V and 4 bases from J; bases unmatched to any gene: 11. This CDR3 has 18 residues. Written as DNA, the CDR3 is TGCGCCAGCAGCCAAGACGGCCTACTAGCGGATAAATACAATGAGCAGTTCTTC. Protein product: CASSQDGLLADKYNEQFF.

V usage is TRBV10-3 and J usage is TRBJ2-3; 9 nucleotides agree with TRBD2. The CDR3 length is 15 residues. The junction had 4 bases not matched to a gene; V was cut back by 4 bases and J by 2 bases. Germline V gives CDR1 ENHRY, CDR2 SYGVKD. CDR3 DNA: TGTGCCATCAGTGGCGGGGGGGCGAACACAGATACGCAGTATTTT. This encodes CAISGGGANTDTQYF.

V and J are TRBV30 and TRBJ1-5; no reliable D call. Per the germline V gene, CDR1 is GTSNPN and CDR2 is SVGIG (reference sequence). CDR3 size: 12 residues. Trimming removed 0 bases at V and 4 bases at J, with 4 bases between. The CDR3 bases are TGTGCCTGGAGTGTACGGAATCAGCCCCAGCATTTT. This sequence encodes CAWSVRNQPQHF.

V is TRBV6-5 and J is TRBJ1-6; TRBD1 might be the D (6 bases). The CDR3 sequence is 14 residues long. V lost 7 bases and J lost 7, with 14 bases in between. Looked up from germline, CDR1 is MNHEY and CDR2 is SVGAGI. DNA for the CDR3: TGTGCCAGCAATCGAGGACAGACAAATTCACCCCTCCACTTT. Its protein is CASNRGQTNSPLHF.

Only one count was recorded for this clone. This chain joins TRBV27 and TRBJ1-2, with 8 bases that match TRBD1. J was trimmed by 5 bases and V by 5 bases; bases with no gene match: 4. Germline CDR1 and CDR2: MNHEY and SMNVEV (reference sequence). The CDR3 extends over 13 amino acids. The CDR3 DNA sequence: TGTGCCAGCAGTGGTCGACAGGGGTATGGCTACACCTTC. Its translation: CASSGRQGYGYTF.

The chain joins TRBV7-9 to TRBJ2-1, with 11 bases matching TRBD2. V shed 5 bases, J shed 2 bases, and the junction held 5 bases outside the gene matches. Germline CDR1 is SEHNR and CDR2 is FQNEAQ (reference sequence). The CDR3 has 16 amino acids. CDR3 nucleotide sequence: TGTGCCAGCAGCCCATATAGCGGGAGGGCCTACAATGAGCAGTTCTTC. This codes for CASSPYSGRAYNEQFF. Full variable domain (remainder filled in from reference TRBV7-9 and TRBJ2-1): DTGVSQNPRHKITKRGQNVTFRCDPISEHNRLYWYRQTLGQGPEFLTYFQNEAQLEKSRLLSDRFSAERPKGSFSTLEIQRTEQGDSAMYLCASSPYSGRAYNEQFFGPGTRLTVL.

V is TRBV4-3 and J is TRBJ2-1; 8 bases fit TRBD2. Trimming cost V 1 base and J 8 bases; bases outside gene matches: 10. The length of the CDR3 is 16 residues. Germline V gene lookup returns CDR1 LGHNA and CDR2 YSLEER. The CDR3 coding sequence is TGCGCCAGCAGCCAAGGATACGCGGGAGGATTTCATGAGCAGTTCTTC. Its protein is CASSQGYAGGFHEQFF.

This chain connects TRBV4-1 to TRBJ2-1, with 7 bases aligning to TRBD2. CDR1 is MGHRA, CDR2 YSYEKL, per germline. The J segment lost 4 bases and the V segment lost 2 bases, leaving 8 bases of the junction unmatched. CDR3 size: 16 residues. The CDR3 protein is CASSQQGGRGYNEQFF. In DNA, the CDR3 is TGCGCCAGCAGCCAACAGGGAGGGCGAGGATACAATGAGCAGTTCTTC.

In regard to this clone: The sample has other DNA sequences that encode this CDR3 too. This chain uses TRBV28 with TRBJ1-2; 7 bases match TRBD1. There are 12 residues in the CDR3. The V segment lost 4 bases and the J segment 4 bases; nucleotides outside the gene matches: 0. CDR1 is MDHEN, CDR2 SYDVKM, per germline. The DNA of the CDR3 is TGTGCCAGCAGTTCAGGGGGCTATGGCTACACCTTC. This codes for CASSSGGYGYTF.

V and J are TRBV19 and TRBJ1-4; 8 nucleotides match TRBD1. The CDR3 runs 14 residues. V lost 3 bases to trimming and J lost 8 bases; unmatched junction nucleotides: 5. Germline V gives CDR1 LNHDA, CDR2 SQIVND (reference sequence). CDR3 amino acids: CASSMQGAQEKLFF. In nucleotides, the CDR3 is TGTGCCAGTAGTATGCAGGGGGCACAGGAAAAACTGTTTTTT. Based on the CDR3 plus reference TRBV19 and TRBJ1-4, the full variable domain is DGGITQSPKYLFRKEGQNVTLSCEQNLNHDAMYWYRQDPGQGLRLIYYSQIVNDFQKGDIAEGYSVSREKKESFPLTVTSAQKNPTAFYLCASSMQGAQEKLFFGSGTQLSVL.

J is TRBJ1-1 and V is TRBV30; a possible D gene is TRBD1 (6 bases). This CDR3 contains 13 residues. The ends were cut back, 5 bases at V and 1 base at J, with 11 bases in the middle. Germline CDR1 and CDR2: GTSNPN and SVGIG (reference sequence). The CDR3 loop reads CAWSDSENTEAFF. The DNA of the CDR3 is TGTGCCTGGTCGGACAGTGAGAACACTGAAGCTTTCTTT.

The chain has TRBV7-8 and TRBJ1-4; weak D call: TRBD1 (6 bases). CDR3 length equals 17 residues. V shed 5 bases and J shed 3 bases, with 19 bases lying between them. Per germline, CDR1 SGHVS and CDR2 FQNEAQ. The CDR3 sequence is CASSPSGHKIPNEKLFF. DNA of the CDR3: TGTGCCAGCAGCCCATCGGGACACAAAATCCCTAATGAAAAACTGTTTTTT.

This rearrangement joins TRBV5-8 to TRBJ1-1, with TRBD1 matching 9 bases. The CDR3 extends over 16 amino acids. V trimming: 1 base; J trimming: 3 bases; junction bases outside the gene matches: 7. Looked up from germline, CDR1 is SGHTS and CDR2 is YDEGEE. CDR3 in amino acids: CASSLTGGWLDTEAFF. CDR3 in DNA: TGTGCCAGCAGCTTGACAGGGGGCTGGTTAGACACTGAAGCTTTCTTT.

The rearrangement links TRBV5-1 to TRBJ2-7, with 9 positions matching TRBD1. The germline gives CDR1 SGHRS, CDR2 YFSETQ. The CDR3 is 16 residues long. Losses at the gene ends were 2 bases for V and 6 bases for J; bases not matched to a gene: 12. The CDR3 DNA reads TGCGCCAGCAGCTTAAACCGGGACAGGGCGGGCAGCGAGCAGTACTTC. Translation: CASSLNRDRAGSEQYF.

A word on this clone: A read error may produce the germline difference seen at one junction end. V and J are TRBV7-7 and TRBJ2-5; a weak D match, TRBD2 (5 bases). The germline gives CDR1 SSHAT, CDR2 FNYEAQ (reference sequence). This CDR3 is built from 13 residues. The CDR3 region has the DNA TGTGCTAGCAGCTTAAGAGGAGGAGAGACCCAGTACTTC. It is translated as CASSLRGGETQYF.

The J gene is TRBJ1-2, the V gene TRBV28, with a tentative D call TRBD1 (5 bases). In germline, CDR1 is MDHEN, CDR2 SYDVKM. The CDR3 runs 13 residues. The V and J ends lost 6 bases and 4 bases respectively, with 12 bases between them. The CDR3 DNA reads as TGTGCCAGCAGCAAGGCAGGGCCCTATGGCTACACCTTC. Translated: CASSKAGPYGYTF.

The CDR3 spells CASSQEGVKGGFF. For the CDR3, the DNA is TGTGCCAGCAGCCAAGAAGGGGTCAAAGGTGGTTTCTTC. The J gene is TRBJ2-1, the V gene TRBV3-1 (or the pseudogene TRBV3-2); possibly TRBD1 for D (5 bases). This CDR3 comprises 13 residues. The V gene lost 0 bases and the J gene lost 16 bases, with 16 bases spanning the gap. Per the germline V gene, CDR1 is LGHDT and CDR2 is YNNKEL (reference sequence).

This rearrangement joins TRBV5-1 to TRBJ2-1; 8 bases are shared with TRBD2. Germline V CDR1 and CDR2: SGHRS, YFSETQ. Trimming cost V 4 bases and J 11 bases; bases outside gene matches: 8. The CDR3 spans 13 residues. CDR3 nucleotide sequence: TGCGCCAGCAGCACCGGGGGGGCATGGAAGCAGTTCTTC. This codes for CASSTGGAWKQFF.

CDR3 region: CASRPLESVRSSPLHF. The CDR3 DNA follows: TGTGCCAGCAGGCCACTTGAGTCTGTGAGGAGTTCACCCCTCCACTTT. This chain uses TRBV28 with TRBJ1-6; no reliable D call. Germline loops: CDR1 MDHEN, CDR2 SYDVKM. V lost 6 bases, J lost 9 bases, and 21 bases lay in between. The CDR3 loop spans 16 amino acids.

The CDR3 loop is CASSEPPGGSYEQYF. The CDR3 DNA reads as TGTGCCAGCAGTGAACCGCCAGGGGGCTCCTACGAGCAGTACTTC. The chain joins TRBV6-1 to TRBJ2-7; 7 nucleotides agree with TRBD1. The CDR3 extends over 15 amino acids. V lost 2 bases and J lost 0; bases outside the gene matches: 4. Looked up from germline, CDR1 is MNHNS and CDR2 is SASEGT.

This clone was detected only a few times. In DNA form, the CDR3 reads TGTGCCAGCAGCCGTGGGGGGGAGACCCAGTACTTC. This encodes CASSRGGETQYF. The chain couples TRBV12-3 or TRBV12-4 to TRBJ2-5, with TRBD2 as a possible D gene (6 bases). Trimming took off 6 bases at V and 5 bases at J, with 10 bases between the two ends. The CDR3 loop spans 12 amino acids.

This chain links TRBV6-2 or TRBV6-3 with TRBJ1-3, with 10 positions matching TRBD1. The V and J ends lost 5 bases and 4 bases, in that order; junction bases with no gene match: 5. The CDR3 totals 15 residues. Germline CDR1 is MNHEY and CDR2 is SVGEGT. CDR3 amino acids: CASSRQGARGNTIYF. The CDR3 bases are TGTGCCAGCAGTAGACAGGGGGCGCGGGGAAACACCATATATTTT.